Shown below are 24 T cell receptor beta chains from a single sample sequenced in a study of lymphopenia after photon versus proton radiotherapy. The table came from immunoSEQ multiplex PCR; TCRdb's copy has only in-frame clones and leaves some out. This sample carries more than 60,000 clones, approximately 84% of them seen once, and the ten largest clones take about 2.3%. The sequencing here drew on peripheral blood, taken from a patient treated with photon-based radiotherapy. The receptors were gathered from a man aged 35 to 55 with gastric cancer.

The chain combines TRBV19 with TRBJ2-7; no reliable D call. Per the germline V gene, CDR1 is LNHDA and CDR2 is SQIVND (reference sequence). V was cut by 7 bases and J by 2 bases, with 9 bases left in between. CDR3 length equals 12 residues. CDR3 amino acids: CASIPDPYEQYF. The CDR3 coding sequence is TGTGCCAGTATCCCCGACCCCTACGAGCAGTACTTC. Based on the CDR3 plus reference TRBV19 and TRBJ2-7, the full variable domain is DGGITQSPKYLFRKEGQNVTLSCEQNLNHDAMYWYRQDPGQGLRLIYYSQIVNDFQKGDIAEGYSVSREKKESFPLTVTSAQKNPTAFYLCASIPDPYEQYFGPGTRLTVT.

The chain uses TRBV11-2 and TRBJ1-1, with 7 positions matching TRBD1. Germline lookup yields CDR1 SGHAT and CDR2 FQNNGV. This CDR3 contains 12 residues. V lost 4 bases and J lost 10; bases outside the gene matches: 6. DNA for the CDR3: TGTGCCAGCAGCTGGACAGGTGGGGGAGCTTTCTTT. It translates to CASSWTGGGAFF.

As DNA, the CDR3 is TGTGCCAGCAGTGAAGATAGGGGTCAGCCCCAGCATTTT. This sequence encodes CASSEDRGQPQHF. The chain has TRBV6-1 and TRBJ1-5; maybe TRBD1 (5 bases). The CDR3 loop spans 13 amino acids. Germline V gives CDR1 MNHNS, CDR2 SASEGT. The germline V and J ends were trimmed by 1 base and 6 bases, with 7 bases remaining between them.

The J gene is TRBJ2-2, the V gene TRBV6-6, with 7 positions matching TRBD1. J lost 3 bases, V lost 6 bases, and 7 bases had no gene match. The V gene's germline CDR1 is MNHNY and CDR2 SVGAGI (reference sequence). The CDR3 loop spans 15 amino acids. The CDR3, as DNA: TGTGCCAGCAGAAGCCGTCAGGGGGACACCGGGGAGCTGTTTTTT. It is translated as CASRSRQGDTGELFF.

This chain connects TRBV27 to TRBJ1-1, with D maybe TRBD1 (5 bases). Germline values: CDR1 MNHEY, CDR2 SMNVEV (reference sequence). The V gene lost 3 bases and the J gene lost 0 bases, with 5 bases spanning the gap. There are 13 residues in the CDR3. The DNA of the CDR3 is TGTGCCAGCAGTTTGGGACTGAACACTGAAGCTTTCTTT. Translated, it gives CASSLGLNTEAFF.

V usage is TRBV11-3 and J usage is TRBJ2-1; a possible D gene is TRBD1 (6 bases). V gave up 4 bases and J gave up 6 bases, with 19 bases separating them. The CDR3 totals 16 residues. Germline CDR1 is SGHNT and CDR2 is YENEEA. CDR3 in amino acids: CASSSSTGVYFNEQFF. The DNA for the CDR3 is TGTGCCAGCAGCTCATCGACAGGAGTTTATTTCAATGAGCAGTTCTTC. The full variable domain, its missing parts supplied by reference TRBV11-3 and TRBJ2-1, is EAGVVQSPRYKIIEKKQPVAFWCNPISGHNTLYWYLQNLGQGPELLIRYENEEAVDDSQLPKDRFSAERLKGVDSTLKIQPAELGDSAVYLCASSSSTGVYFNEQFFGPGTRLTVL.

The CDR3 reads CASKINTEAFF. The CDR3 DNA follows: TGTGCCAGCAAAATCAACACTGAAGCTTTCTTT. The chain links TRBV6-6 to TRBJ1-1; D remains unclear. V was trimmed by 7 bases and J by 2 bases, leaving 5 bases between them. There are 11 residues in the CDR3. Germline CDR1 is MNHNY and CDR2 is SVGAGI (reference sequence).

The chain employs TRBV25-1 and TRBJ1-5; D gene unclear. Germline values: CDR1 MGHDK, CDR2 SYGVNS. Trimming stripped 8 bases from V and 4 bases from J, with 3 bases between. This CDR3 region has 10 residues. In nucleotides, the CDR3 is TGTGCCAGCGGGAATCAGCCCCAGCATTTT. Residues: CASGNQPQHF.

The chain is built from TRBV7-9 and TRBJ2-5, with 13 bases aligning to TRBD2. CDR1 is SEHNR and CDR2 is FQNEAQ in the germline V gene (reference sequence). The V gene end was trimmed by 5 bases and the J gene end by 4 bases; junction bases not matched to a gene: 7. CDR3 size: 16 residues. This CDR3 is CASSLFGTSGAETQYF. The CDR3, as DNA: TGTGCCAGCAGCCTTTTCGGGACTAGCGGGGCAGAGACCCAGTACTTC.

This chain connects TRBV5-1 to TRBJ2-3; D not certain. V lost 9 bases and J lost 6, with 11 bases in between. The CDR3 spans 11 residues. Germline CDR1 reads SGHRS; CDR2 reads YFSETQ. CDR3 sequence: CAIRVGDTQYF. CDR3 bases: TGCGCCATTCGGGTGGGTGATACGCAGTATTTT.

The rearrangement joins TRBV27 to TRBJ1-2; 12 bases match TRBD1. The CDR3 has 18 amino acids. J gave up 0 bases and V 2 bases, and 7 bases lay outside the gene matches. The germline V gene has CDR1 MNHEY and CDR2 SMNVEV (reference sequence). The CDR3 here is CASSLRGQGALANYGYTF. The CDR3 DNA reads TGTGCCAGCAGTTTAAGGGGACAGGGGGCGTTGGCTAACTATGGCTACACCTTC.

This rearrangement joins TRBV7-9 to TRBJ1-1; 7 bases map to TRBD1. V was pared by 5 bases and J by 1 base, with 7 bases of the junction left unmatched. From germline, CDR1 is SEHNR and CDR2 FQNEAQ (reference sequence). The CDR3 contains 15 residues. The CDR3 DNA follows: TGTGCCAGCAGCCCAGGGACAGTGACGAACACTGAAGCTTTCTTT. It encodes CASSPGTVTNTEAFF.

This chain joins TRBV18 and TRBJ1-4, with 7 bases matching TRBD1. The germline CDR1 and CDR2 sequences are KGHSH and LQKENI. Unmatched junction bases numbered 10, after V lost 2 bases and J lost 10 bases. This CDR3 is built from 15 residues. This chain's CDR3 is CASSPSGQPMGKLFF. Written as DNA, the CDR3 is TGTGCCAGCTCACCATCGGGACAGCCTATGGGAAAACTGTTTTTT.

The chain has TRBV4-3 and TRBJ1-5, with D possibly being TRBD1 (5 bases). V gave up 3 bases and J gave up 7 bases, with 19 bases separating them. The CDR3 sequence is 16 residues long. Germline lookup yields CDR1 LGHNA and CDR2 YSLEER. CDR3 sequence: CASSQDIGPGVQPQHF. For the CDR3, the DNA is TGCGCCAGCAGCCAGGACATAGGCCCTGGCGTACAGCCCCAGCATTTT.

The CDR3 region is CATATGANVLTF. The DNA of the CDR3 is TGTGCCACCGCAACAGGGGCCAACGTCCTGACTTTC. The V gene is TRBV18, the J gene TRBJ2-6; no clear D gene. The CDR3 spans 12 residues. V lost 10 bases, J lost 4 bases, and 8 bases lay in between. Germline CDR1 is KGHSH and CDR2 is LQKENI.

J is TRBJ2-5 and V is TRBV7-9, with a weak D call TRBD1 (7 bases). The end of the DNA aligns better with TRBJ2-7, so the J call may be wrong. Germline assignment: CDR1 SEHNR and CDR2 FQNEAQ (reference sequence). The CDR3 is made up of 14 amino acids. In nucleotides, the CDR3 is TGTGCCGGCCAGGGGGGAGACAAAAACTACGAGCAGTACTTC. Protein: CAGQGGDKNYEQYF.

This CDR3 is CASSHPWDNPLSSYNSPLHF. The DNA for the CDR3 is TGTGCCAGCAGCCACCCCTGGGACAATCCTCTAAGCTCCTATAATTCACCCCTCCACTTT. The gene calls are TRBV4-2 and TRBJ1-6; D may be TRBD1 (6 bases). V was trimmed by 3 bases and J by 0 bases, leaving 21 bases between them. Germline V CDR1 and CDR2: LGHNA, YNFKEQ. The CDR3 length is 20 residues.

For the CDR3, the DNA is TGTGCCAGCAGCGCTACTCGACAGGGCGACTATGGCTACACCTTC. Its translation: CASSATRQGDYGYTF. The J gene is TRBJ1-2, the V gene TRBV7-2; the match to TRBD1 covers 7 bases. CDR1 and CDR2 (germline): SGHTA, FQGNSA. J was trimmed by 3 bases and V by 5 bases; bases with no gene match: 9. The CDR3 is 15 residues long.

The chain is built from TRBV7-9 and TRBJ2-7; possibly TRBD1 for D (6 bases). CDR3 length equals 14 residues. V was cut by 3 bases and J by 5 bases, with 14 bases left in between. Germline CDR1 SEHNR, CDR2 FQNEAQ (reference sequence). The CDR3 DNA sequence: TGTGCCAGCAGCTTGGGCAGGGGAGACCACGAGCAGTACTTC. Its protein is CASSLGRGDHEQYF. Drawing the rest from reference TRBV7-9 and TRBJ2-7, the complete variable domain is DTGVSQNPRHKITKRGQNVTFRCDPISEHNRLYWYRQTLGQGPEFLTYFQNEAQLEKSRLLSDRFSAERPKGSFSTLEIQRTEQGDSAMYLCASSLGRGDHEQYFGPGTRLTVT.

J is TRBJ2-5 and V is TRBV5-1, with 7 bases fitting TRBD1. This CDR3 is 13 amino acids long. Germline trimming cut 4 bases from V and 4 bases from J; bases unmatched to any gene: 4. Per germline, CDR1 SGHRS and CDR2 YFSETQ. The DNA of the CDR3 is TGCGCCAGCAGCCCGACAGGGAGAGAGACCCAGTACTTC. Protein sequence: CASSPTGRETQYF.

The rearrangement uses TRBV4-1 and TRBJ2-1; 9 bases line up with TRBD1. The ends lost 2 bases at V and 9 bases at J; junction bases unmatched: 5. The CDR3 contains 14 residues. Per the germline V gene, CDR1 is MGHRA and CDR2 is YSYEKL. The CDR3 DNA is TGCGCCAGCAGCCAACCGACAGGGGGGCGTGAGCAGTTCTTC. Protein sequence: CASSQPTGGREQFF.

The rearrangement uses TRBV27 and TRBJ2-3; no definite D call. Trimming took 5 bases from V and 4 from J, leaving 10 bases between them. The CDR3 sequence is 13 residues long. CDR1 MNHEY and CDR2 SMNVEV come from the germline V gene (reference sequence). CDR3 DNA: TGTGCCAGCAGTCCCTCGACCTCAGATACGCAGTATTTT. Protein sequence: CASSPSTSDTQYF.

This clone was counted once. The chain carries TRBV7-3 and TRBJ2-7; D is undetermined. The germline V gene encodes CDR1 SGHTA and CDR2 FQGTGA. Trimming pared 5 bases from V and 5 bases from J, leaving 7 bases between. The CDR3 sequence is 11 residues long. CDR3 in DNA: TGTGCCAGCAGCACGGCACACGAGCAGTACTTC. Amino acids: CASSTAHEQYF.

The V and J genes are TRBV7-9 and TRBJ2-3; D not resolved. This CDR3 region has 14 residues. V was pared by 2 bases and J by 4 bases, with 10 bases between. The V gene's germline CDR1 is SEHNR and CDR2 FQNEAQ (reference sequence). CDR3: CASSLSSVADTQYF. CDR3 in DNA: TGTGCCAGCAGCTTAAGCTCTGTCGCAGATACGCAGTATTTT.